Listed below are T cell receptor beta chains from one sample, sequenced in a study of a mutant IDH1 vaccine in newly diagnosed glioma. For these TCRs, the target antigens are not known. Assay used: immunoSEQ multiplex PCR; TCRdb lists only in-frame clones, some missing. The sample carries 42,000 or so clones, approximately 83% recorded once. Here the sequenced sample was PBMCs, taken from a glioma patient whose treatment included an IDH1 peptide vaccine. These receptor sequences come from a woman aged 45-59 years with glioma. The CDR3 runs from the conserved cysteine through the conserved F or W. The D gene is left open where the match is weak. Size values are once, few and many counts, or a class for expanded clones, and some rows have none.

V gene: TRBV21-1; clone size: .; J gene: TRBJ1-1; D gene: .; CDR3 DNA: TGTGCCAGCAGCCTTACGGGAAGGAAGGGCAGAAGGACTGAAGCTTTCTTT; CDR3 protein: CASSLTGRKGRRTEAFF
V gene: TRBV4-3; clone size: .; J gene: TRBJ2-1; D gene: .; CDR3 DNA: TGCGCCAGCAGCCAAGGGGGCGGGTTGGATGAGCAGTTCTTC; CDR3 protein: CASSQGGGLDEQFF
V gene: TRBV6-5; clone size: .; J gene: TRBJ1-6; D gene: .; CDR3 DNA: TGTGCCAGCAGTTACGCGGCAGGCGATTCACCCCTCCACTTT; CDR3 protein: CASSYAAGDSPLHF
V gene: TRBV9; clone size: few; J gene: TRBJ2-2; D gene: .; CDR3 DNA: TGTGCCAGCGCCGTGGACCCGAACACCGGGGAGCTGTTTTTT; CDR3 protein: CASAVDPNTGELFF
V gene: TRBV5-6; clone size: .; J gene: TRBJ2-7; D gene: .; CDR3 DNA: TGTGCCAGCAACCTGGGCTCTGCCTACGAGCAGTACTTC; CDR3 protein: CASNLGSAYEQYF
V gene: TRBV6-1; clone size: .; J gene: TRBJ1-6; D gene: .; CDR3 DNA: TGTGCCAGCGGGGGGCGATCCTATAATTCACCCCTCCACTTT; CDR3 protein: CASGGRSYNSPLHF
V gene: TRBV7-6; clone size: .; J gene: TRBJ1-2; D gene: .; CDR3 DNA: TGTGCCAGCAGCCCCGCAGGGATCGGCTACACCTTC; CDR3 protein: CASSPAGIGYTF
V gene: TRBV10-3; clone size: .; J gene: TRBJ1-2; D gene: TRBD1; CDR3 DNA: TGTGCCATCAGTGAGCTGACAGGGCAGGGGGATGGTGGCTACACCTTC; CDR3 protein: CAISELTGQGDGGYTF
V gene: TRBV10-1; clone size: .; J gene: TRBJ2-1; D gene: TRBD1; CDR3 DNA: TGCGCCAGCAGTGATGGACAGGGGCCCTACAATGAGCAGTTCTTC; CDR3 protein: CASSDGQGPYNEQFF
V gene: TRBV10-3; clone size: .; J gene: TRBJ1-1; D gene: .; CDR3 DNA: TGTGCCATCAGTGAGGGGAAGAACACTGAAGCTTTCTTT; CDR3 protein: CAISEGKNTEAFF
V gene: TRBV29-1; clone size: .; J gene: TRBJ2-5; D gene: .; CDR3 DNA: TGCAGCGTTGAAGGCCGCCTAGGGGTGGGAGAGACCCAGTACTTC; CDR3 protein: CSVEGRLGVGETQYF
V gene: TRBV7-2; clone size: .; J gene: TRBJ1-3; D gene: TRBD1; CDR3 DNA: TGTGCCAGCAGCTTACGGACAGGGGGAGGAAACACCATATATTTT; CDR3 protein: CASSLRTGGGNTIYF
V gene: TRBV6-1; clone size: .; J gene: TRBJ2-7; D gene: TRBD1; CDR3 DNA: TGTGCCAGCAGTGAACCCGGGACAGCCTACGAGCAGTACTTC; CDR3 protein: CASSEPGTAYEQYF
V gene: TRBV7-9; clone size: .; J gene: TRBJ1-4; D gene: .; CDR3 DNA: TGTGCCAGCGACTCGGGTGCAGGGGCTGCAACTAATGAAAAACTGTTTTTT; CDR3 protein: CASDSGAGAATNEKLFF
V gene: TRBV11-3; clone size: .; J gene: TRBJ1-1; D gene: .; CDR3 DNA: TGTGCCAGCAGCTTAGGACGGGGCATGAACACTGAAGCTTTCTTT; CDR3 protein: CASSLGRGMNTEAFF
V gene: TRBV6-5; clone size: .; J gene: TRBJ1-1; D gene: .; CDR3 DNA: TGTGCCAGCAGGCGAGGGACATACACTGAAGCTTTCTTT; CDR3 protein: CASRRGTYTEAFF
V gene: TRBV6-5; clone size: .; J gene: TRBJ2-1; D gene: TRBD2; CDR3 DNA: TGTGCCAGCAGTTACTCGACCGAGGGAGGGGATGAGCAGTTCTTC; CDR3 protein: CASSYSTEGGDEQFF
V gene: TRBV18; clone size: .; J gene: TRBJ1-5; D gene: .; CDR3 DNA: TGTGCCAGCTCGCCCGGGGGAGGACGTGGTCAGCCCCAGCATTTT; CDR3 protein: CASSPGGGRGQPQHF
V gene: TRBV7-2; clone size: .; J gene: TRBJ2-1; D gene: .; CDR3 DNA: TGTGCCAGCAGCTTAACGGCCAACAATGAGCAGTTCTTC; CDR3 protein: CASSLTANNEQFF
V gene: TRBV9; clone size: .; J gene: TRBJ2-2; D gene: TRBD2; CDR3 DNA: TGTGCCAGCGCCGGGGGGAGAAACACCGGGGAGCTGTTTTTT; CDR3 protein: CASAGGRNTGELFF
V gene: TRBV5-4; clone size: .; J gene: TRBJ2-7; D gene: .; CDR3 DNA: TGTGCCAGCAGCTTGGTTGAACAGGCAGCCGAGCAGTACTTC; CDR3 protein: CASSLVEQAAEQYF
V gene: TRBV27; clone size: few; J gene: TRBJ1-1; D gene: .; CDR3 DNA: TGTGCCAGCCGGGACACACTGAACACTGAAGCTTTCTTT; CDR3 protein: CASRDTLNTEAFF
V gene: TRBV5-1; clone size: .; J gene: TRBJ2-2; D gene: .; CDR3 DNA: TGCGCCAGCAGCTTGGGTTCGGGGGACACCGGGGAGCTGTTTTTT; CDR3 protein: CASSLGSGDTGELFF
V gene: TRBV6-5; clone size: .; J gene: TRBJ1-2; D gene: TRBD1; CDR3 DNA: TGTGCCAGCAGTACTGGACAGGGTCGACGCTACACCTTC; CDR3 protein: CASSTGQGRRYTF
V gene: TRBV25-1; clone size: .; J gene: TRBJ2-2; D gene: .; CDR3 DNA: TGTGCCAGCAGTGAAAGGCCGGGCCAGGGGAGGACCGGGGAGCTGTTTTTT; CDR3 protein: CASSERPGQGRTGELFF
V gene: TRBV7-9; clone size: .; J gene: TRBJ1-4; D gene: .; CDR3 DNA: TGTGCCAGCAGCTCCGGGTCGGCTCGGGGAAAACTGTTTTTT; CDR3 protein: CASSSGSARGKLFF
V gene: TRBV5-6; clone size: .; J gene: TRBJ1-2; D gene: .; CDR3 DNA: TGTGCCAGCAGCTTGGGTGGAGGGTATGGCTACACCTTC; CDR3 protein: CASSLGGGYGYTF
V gene: TRBV18; clone size: .; J gene: TRBJ2-5; D gene: .; CDR3 DNA: TGTGCCAGCTCCCCACGACAGATCCAAGAGACCCAGTACTTC; CDR3 protein: CASSPRQIQETQYF
V gene: TRBV5-8; clone size: .; J gene: TRBJ1-1; D gene: TRBD1; CDR3 DNA: TGTGCCAGCAGCTCTTACCAGGGGGCGGGAAACACTGAAGCTTTCTTT; CDR3 protein: CASSSYQGAGNTEAFF
V gene: TRBV6-6; clone size: .; J gene: TRBJ1-1; D gene: TRBD1; CDR3 DNA: TGTGCCAGTCTACGAACAGGGGTTAACACTGAAGCTTTCTTT; CDR3 protein: CASLRTGVNTEAFF
V gene: TRBV4-1; clone size: .; J gene: TRBJ2-2; D gene: TRBD1; CDR3 DNA: TGCGCCAGCAGCCGAGGGGGCAACACCGGGGAGCTGTTTTTT; CDR3 protein: CASSRGGNTGELFF
V gene: TRBV6-1; clone size: .; J gene: TRBJ2-7; D gene: TRBD1; CDR3 DNA: TGTGCCAGCAGTCGAAGAGGGACAGAGACCTACGAGCAGTACTTC; CDR3 protein: CASSRRGTETYEQYF
V gene: TRBV11-2; clone size: .; J gene: TRBJ1-2; D gene: TRBD1; CDR3 DNA: TGTGCCAGCAGCTTAGTTGGGACAGGAACAACTAACTATGGCTACACCTTC; CDR3 protein: CASSLVGTGTTNYGYTF
V gene: TRBV10-1; clone size: .; J gene: TRBJ1-1; D gene: TRBD1; CDR3 DNA: TGCGCCAGCAGTGAACAGGGGCGGGGAGCTTTCTTT; CDR3 protein: CASSEQGRGAFF
V gene: TRBV10-3; clone size: .; J gene: TRBJ2-1; D gene: TRBD2; CDR3 DNA: TGTGCCATCAGTGAGTTTGCGGGGGGGTACAATGAGCAGTTCTTC; CDR3 protein: CAISEFAGGYNEQFF
V gene: TRBV7-8; clone size: once; J gene: TRBJ2-7; D gene: TRBD1; CDR3 DNA: TGTGCCAGCAGCTTCGGACAGGGCTACGAGCAGTACTTC; CDR3 protein: CASSFGQGYEQYF
V gene: TRBV6-4; clone size: .; J gene: TRBJ1-1; D gene: .; CDR3 DNA: TGTGCCAGCAGTGAAAATTTTCAGGGCGAAGCTTTCTTT; CDR3 protein: CASSENFQGEAFF
V gene: TRBV18; clone size: .; J gene: TRBJ2-7; D gene: .; CDR3 DNA: TGTGCCAGCTCACCACCGGCAGCTTCCTACGAGCAGTACTTC; CDR3 protein: CASSPPAASYEQYF
V gene: TRBV18; clone size: .; J gene: TRBJ2-7; D gene: TRBD1; CDR3 DNA: TGTGCCAGCTCTCAACAAGGGGGGACAGGGTCAAAGGAGCAGTACTTC; CDR3 protein: CASSQQGGTGSKEQYF
V gene: TRBV27; clone size: .; J gene: TRBJ1-1; D gene: .; CDR3 DNA: TGTGCCAGCAGTTTTCTCGGGGGAGACACTGAAGCTTTCTTT; CDR3 protein: CASSFLGGDTEAFF